This T cell receptor (beta chain) is drawn from a study of T cell responses to AZD1222 COVID-19 vaccine. Study-wide points: Increases in Spike-specific TCR breadth and depth were seen after two AZD1222 doses.

The assay was immunoSEQ multiplex PCR, and TCRdb's table has in-frame clones only and misses some. The sample has around 150,000 clones; roughly 90% are singletons. To note about this clone: Its target is not known.

Pooled samples include second doses given at about 4 or 12 weeks. V dropped 1 base and J dropped 4 bases, with 13 bases sitting between them. Germline assignment: CDR1 KGHSH and CDR2 LQKENI. The length of the CDR3 is 15 residues. The sequence was obtained from an adult who received the AZD1222 COVID-19 vaccine. Sequencing was performed on peripheral blood, taken 28 days after the second AZD1222 dose. The J gene is TRBJ1-2, the V gene TRBV18; no firm D call. This CDR3 reads CASSPLGQQLYGYTF. Here the CDR3 DNA reads TGTGCCAGCTCACCACTCGGTCAGCAACTCTATGGCTACACCTTC. The complete variable domain, with remaining parts taken from reference TRBV18 and TRBJ1-2, reads NAGVMQNPRHLVRRRGQEARLRCSPMKGHSHVYWYRQLPEEGLKFMVYLQKENIIDESGMPKERFSAEFPKEGPSILRIQQVVRGDSAAYFCASSPLGQQLYGYTFGSGTRLTVV.